Below are 9 T cell receptor beta chains sequenced from a single sample in a study of T cell responses to AZD1222 COVID-19 vaccine. Profiled with immunoSEQ multiplex PCR; TCRdb holds only in-frame clones, not every one. Of some 120,000 clones listed, about 93% were seen once; the top ten hold roughly 4.2%. The starting material was peripheral blood, obtained 28 days after the second dose of the MenACWY control vaccine. The receptors originated from an adult who received the MenACWY meningococcal vaccine as a control.

The J gene is TRBJ1-6, the V gene TRBV2, with D maybe TRBD1 (5 bases). CDR1 and CDR2 (germline): SNHLY, FYNNEI. Trimming stripped 7 bases from V and 10 bases from J, with 14 bases between. There are 13 residues in the CDR3. The CDR3 reads CASIGQWGSPLHF. CDR3 DNA: TGTGCCAGCATCGGACAATGGGGCTCACCCCTCCACTTT.

The chain couples TRBV28 to TRBJ1-6; no clear D gene. Trimming left V 3 bases short and J 7 bases short, with 25 bases between. The germline V gene encodes CDR1 MDHEN and CDR2 SYDVKM. CDR3 size: 19 residues. The CDR3 DNA reads as TGTGCCAGCAGTTTTCTAGGCTCGGGGAACGTAGGGCCCAATTCACCCCTCCACTTT. Translated: CASSFLGSGNVGPNSPLHF. Full variable domain (rest looked up from reference TRBV28 and TRBJ1-6): DVKVTQSSRYLVKRTGEKVFLECVQDMDHENMFWYRQDPGLGLRLIYFSYDVKMKEKGDIPEGYSVSREKKERFSLILESASTNQTSMYLCASSFLGSGNVGPNSPLHFGNGTRLTVT.

The V and J genes are TRBV11-2 and TRBJ2-2; D is perhaps TRBD2 (7 bases). The V gene lost 5 bases and the J gene lost 6 bases, with 19 bases spanning the gap. CDR1 and CDR2 from the germline V gene are SGHAT and FQNNGV. The CDR3 is 16 amino acids. The DNA for the CDR3 is TGTGCCAGCAGCCATTTTGGGGGGGCGCGTGCCGGGGAGCTGTTTTTT. Protein sequence: CASSHFGGARAGELFF.

The CDR3 DNA is TGTGCCAGCAGTGATTGGGGGGTCGACTATGGCTACACCTTC. This translates into CASSDWGVDYGYTF. The chain recombines TRBV28 with TRBJ1-2, with a weak D call TRBD1 (5 bases). The CDR3 spans 14 residues. Germline assignment: CDR1 MDHEN and CDR2 SYDVKM. Trimming removed 5 bases at V and 3 bases at J, with 13 bases between.

V is TRBV30 and J is TRBJ2-1; 8 bases match TRBD1. The V gene's germline CDR1 is GTSNPN and CDR2 SVGIG (reference sequence). The CDR3 covers 15 residues. The CDR3 loop is CAHQHSGQVYNEQFF. For the CDR3, the DNA is TGTGCACACCAACACTCGGGACAGGTGTACAATGAGCAGTTCTTC.

V and J are TRBV6-5 and TRBJ2-2; 9 nucleotides match TRBD2. Losses at the gene ends were 11 bases for V and 3 bases for J; bases not matched to a gene: 10. CDR3 length: 15 amino acids. The germline V gene encodes CDR1 MNHEY and CDR2 SVGAGI. CDR3 nucleotides: TGTGCCCCCGCGCGGGGGGGCCCCCACACCGGGGAGCTGTTTTTT. It codes for CAPARGGPHTGELFF.

This chain joins TRBV2 and TRBJ1-5; weak D call: TRBD1 (5 bases). V dropped 5 bases and J dropped 9 bases, with 20 bases sitting between them. CDR1 SNHLY and CDR2 FYNNEI come from the germline V gene. CDR3 length: 15 amino acids. CDR3 in amino acids: CASSKTGTDSVPQHF. CDR3 DNA sequence: TGTGCCAGCAGTAAAACCGGGACGGATTCTGTGCCCCAGCATTTT.

The chain joins TRBV6-5 to TRBJ1-1, with D unclear. CDR1 is MNHEY and CDR2 is SVGAGI in the germline V gene. Trimming shortened V by 0 bases and J by 2 bases, and 7 bases separated the two germline ends. The CDR3 contains 14 residues. The CDR3 DNA follows: TGTGCCAGCAGTTACTCGTGGGTAAACACTGAAGCTTTCTTT. Amino acids: CASSYSWVNTEAFF.

The chain links TRBV27 to TRBJ1-6; D is undetermined. V lost 3 bases, J lost 11 bases, and 23 bases lay in between. Germline V gene sequence: CDR1 MNHEY, CDR2 SMNVEV (reference sequence). This CDR3 comprises 17 residues. The chain's CDR3 is CASSFRGGWQLETPLHF. The DNA of the CDR3 is TGTGCCAGCAGTTTCCGGGGTGGGTGGCAGTTGGAAACACCCCTCCACTTT.